The rows below give T cell receptor beta chains drawn from one sample of a study of cytomegalovirus exposure and HLA in healthy donors. Produced via immunoSEQ multiplex PCR; TCRdb's table is partial and in-frame only. The table has around 140,000 clones, about 77% seen once. The sample taken for sequencing was PBMCs. The receptors here all came from a female donor in good health and CMV-seronegative. Both conserved end residues are part of each CDR3. The D gene is left open where the match is weak. Rows give clone size only sometimes, using once, few, many, or a class for an expanded clone.

j_call | d_call | clone_size | v_call | cdr3_aa | cdr3_nt
TRBJ2-7 | TRBD2 | . | TRBV5-6 | CASSLGLGLAEQYF | TGTGCCAGCAGCTTGGGGTTGGGACTAGCCGAGCAGTACTTC
TRBJ2-2 | TRBD2 | . | TRBV5-1 | CASSLLAGENTGELFF | TGCGCCAGCAGCTTACTAGCGGGAGAGAACACCGGGGAGCTGTTTTTT
TRBJ1-2 | . | . | TRBV6-5 | CASSLLTQTSGGYTF | TGTGCCAGCAGCCTGCTTACACAGACCTCCGGTGGCTACACCTTC
TRBJ1-2 | TRBD1 | . | TRBV29-1 | CSVEDPGQGAIGYTF | TGCAGCGTTGAAGATCCCGGCCAGGGGGCAATTGGCTACACCTTC
TRBJ1-2 | TRBD1 | once | TRBV28 | CASSPPFDRGYGYTF | TGTGCCAGCAGTCCACCGTTCGACAGGGGTTATGGCTACACCTTC
TRBJ2-7 | . | . | TRBV12-5 | CASGLVLGPSLFSYEQYF | TGTGCTAGTGGTTTGGTACTGGGCCCTTCCCTGTTCTCCTACGAGCAGTACTTC
TRBJ2-2 | TRBD1 | . | TRBV18 | CASSRQGVDTGELFF | TGTGCCAGCTCACGACAGGGGGTCGACACCGGGGAGCTGTTTTTT
TRBJ1-6 | . | . | TRBV2 | CASSVTRGSYNSPLHF | TGTGCCAGCAGTGTGACCAGGGGCTCCTATAATTCACCCCTCCACTTT
TRBJ1-5 | TRBD1 | . | TRBV27 | CASKTGQGINQPQHF | TGTGCCAGCAAGACGGGACAGGGGATAAATCAGCCCCAGCATTTT
TRBJ2-3 | . | once | TRBV7-2 | CASSPTDTQYF | TGTGCCAGCAGCCCAACAGATACGCAGTATTTT
TRBJ2-2 | . | few | TRBV6-1 | CASSEEGPGSRELFF | TGTGCCAGCAGTGAGGAGGGTCCGGGGAGCCGGGAGCTGTTTTTT
TRBJ2-4 | . | . | TRBV7-6 | CASSPMAGPTGDIQYF | TGTGCCAGCAGCCCCATGGCAGGTCCTACCGGGGACATTCAGTACTTC
TRBJ1-1 | TRBD1 | few | TRBV7-9 | CASSSPGQKNTEAFF | TGTGCCAGCAGCTCCCCGGGACAGAAGAACACTGAAGCTTTCTTT
TRBJ2-6 | . | . | TRBV9 | CASSSTLIPSGANVLTF | TGTGCCAGCAGTTCGACACTCATCCCGTCTGGGGCCAACGTCCTGACTTTC
TRBJ1-2 | . | . | TRBV7-2 | CASSLAQEEYGYTF | TGTGCCAGCAGCTTAGCCCAGGAAGAATATGGCTACACCTTC
TRBJ1-1 | . | few | TRBV6-5 | CAIQRTPNTEAFF | TGTGCCATCCAACGGACACCGAACACTGAAGCTTTCTTT
TRBJ2-3 | TRBD2 | . | TRBV11-2 | CASGGGVVDTQYF | TGTGCCAGCGGGGGAGGGGTAGTAGATACGCAGTATTTT
TRBJ1-1 | . | . | TRBV7-9 | CASSLVRQENTEAFF | TGTGCCAGCAGCCTAGTCAGGCAGGAGAACACTGAAGCTTTCTTT
TRBJ2-7 | . | . | TRBV7-8 | CASILNVRSREYEQYF | TGTGCCAGCATCCTCAATGTCAGGTCCCGGGAGTACGAGCAGTACTTC
TRBJ1-2 | . | . | TRBV9 | CASSLSPDRIYGYTF | TGTGCCAGCAGCCTGAGCCCGGACAGAATCTATGGCTACACCTTC
TRBJ2-7 | . | . | TRBV4-1 | CASSSIGQYEQYF | TGCGCCAGCAGCTCAATTGGGCAGTACGAGCAGTACTTC
TRBJ2-2 | TRBD2 | . | TRBV9 | CASSVWSGGAGGELFF | TGTGCCAGCAGCGTATGGAGCGGGGGGGCCGGCGGGGAGCTGTTTTTT
TRBJ2-1 | . | few | TRBV6-5 | CASSFRTVGYNEQFF | TGTGCCAGCAGTTTTAGGACAGTCGGGTACAATGAGCAGTTCTTC
TRBJ2-5 | . | . | TRBV6-1 | CASSEAPGRKTQYF | TGTGCCAGCAGTGAAGCGCCAGGGAGGAAGACCCAGTACTTC
TRBJ2-2 | TRBD1 | . | TRBV25-1 | CASSEVQGGTGELFF | TGTGCCAGCAGTGAAGTACAGGGGGGCACCGGGGAGCTGTTTTTT
TRBJ2-1 | TRBD2 | . | TRBV10-2 | CASGLAGGLNEQFF | TGCGCCAGTGGACTAGCGGGAGGTCTCAATGAGCAGTTCTTC
TRBJ1-2 | . | few | TRBV6-5 | CASHQEYHYGYTF | TGTGCCAGCCACCAAGAGTACCACTATGGCTACACCTTC
TRBJ2-2 | TRBD1 | . | TRBV29-1 | CSVEDRRDRGVGELFF | TGCAGCGTTGAAGATAGGAGGGACAGGGGCGTTGGGGAGCTGTTTTTT
TRBJ2-3 | TRBD2 | . | TRBV6-1 | CAIPGGPPDTQYF | TGTGCCATCCCGGGGGGGCCCCCGGATACGCAGTATTTT
TRBJ2-5 | TRBD2 | . | TRBV5-1 | CASSELGGGTETQYF | TGCGCCAGCAGCGAACTTGGGGGGGGGACGGAGACCCAGTACTTC
TRBJ2-7 | . | . | TRBV2 | CASSDHGQYF | TGTGCCAGCAGTGATCACGGGCAGTACTTC
TRBJ2-5 | . | few | TRBV6-1 | CASSELGGGLQETQYF | TGTGCCAGCAGTGAATTGGGCGGGGGCCTCCAAGAGACCCAGTACTTC
TRBJ2-7 | . | . | TRBV27 | CASSHRALHEQYF | TGTGCCAGCAGTCACAGGGCCCTGCACGAGCAGTACTTC
TRBJ2-3 | . | . | TRBV9 | CASSTRPASEDTQYF | TGTGCCAGCAGCACCCGCCCCGCTAGCGAAGATACGCAGTATTTT
TRBJ2-7 | . | . | TRBV28 | CASSSPGQLGLIGYEQYF | TGTGCCAGCAGTTCTCCGGGACAGCTCGGACTAATCGGCTACGAGCAGTACTTC
TRBJ1-1 | . | . | TRBV21-1 | CASSKISLGRGTEAFF | TGTGCCAGCAGCAAAATATCCCTGGGGAGGGGAACTGAAGCTTTCTTT